This T cell receptor beta chain was sequenced for a study of blood T cell repertoires in COVID-19. For the study at large: Acute and convalescent COVID-19 samples came from the United States, Italy and Spain. In each case, the material was cDNA or gDNA derived from T cells, B-cell-depleted T cells, or PBMCs.

The germline gives CDR1 SGHNT, CDR2 YENEEA. The germline V and J ends were trimmed by 1 base and 5 bases, with 15 bases remaining between them. The CDR3 sequence is 16 residues long. Under the authors' procedure: Cell counts per sample came from amplifying reference gene primers. Clones were sequenced by immunoSEQ multiplex PCR, and TCRdb holds only the in-frame ones, with some missing. That table gives V, J and clone size, and the DNA gave D and trimming. The sample lists 60,000 to 90,000 clones, less than 85% occurring once. V and J are TRBV11-3 and TRBJ2-1; D not certain. This TCR was sampled from a man between 60 and 75 years old with acute or convalescent COVID-19. The sample taken for sequencing was peripheral blood. DNA of the CDR3: TGTGCCAGCAGCTTAGGTTCCAGAATCTCTCACAATGAGCAGTTCTTC. Protein product: CASSLGSRISHNEQFF.